The present entry profiles one TCR beta chain with its context. This CDR3 region has 14 residues. The germline V gene has CDR1 SGHKS and CDR2 YYEKEE (reference sequence). The ends lost 3 bases at V and 4 bases at J; junction bases unmatched: 4. This sample is drawn from a study of cytomegalovirus exposure and HLA in healthy donors. PCR amplification relied on 60 Vbeta primers (plus 13 Jbeta primers). Here immunoSEQ multiplex PCR was the method, and the copy in TCRdb shows in-frame clones only, minus some. The top ten clones hold approximately 11% of a sample with 110,000 or so clones, over 75% of them seen once.

The receptor was isolated from a man aged 40-50 years in good health and CMV-seropositive. Sequencing input: PBMCs. The chain links TRBV5-5 to TRBJ1-5; 7 bases are shared with TRBD1. The CDR3 bases are TGTGCCAGCAGCTCCCGGGACAGTAATCAGCCCCAGCATTTT. It encodes CASSSRDSNQPQHF.